A selection of T cell receptor beta chains follows, all from one sample in a study of post-analysis software for immune sequencing data. One entry per CDR3 protein, called by TCRdb with MiXCR from the PCR reads. The sample shows 750,000 to 950,000 distinct CDR3 sequences, approximately 53% of them seen only once. The sample consisted of blood. The source is a girl under 18 with multiple sclerosis. Both conserved end residues are part of each CDR3. Fields, in order: V gene, D gene, J gene, clone size, CDR3 protein, CDR3 DNA. D genes are given only for firm matches. For some rows the clone size is stated as once, few or many, or as a class when expanded; others skip it.

TRBV29-1	NA	TRBJ1-5	NA	CSVVGGGNQPQHF	TGCAGCGTTGTAGGGGGGGGCAATCAGCCCCAGCATTTT
TRBV7-3	NA	TRBJ2-6	few	CASSPFPGANVLTF	TGTGCCAGCAGCCCCTTTCCTGGGGCCAACGTCCTGACTTTC
TRBV5-6	NA	TRBJ2-7	NA	CASSLSTQGSWDEQYF	TGTGCCAGCAGCTTGAGTACACAGGGATCTTGGGACGAGCAGTACTTC
TRBV5-1	NA	TRBJ2-2	once	CASSLALRQSNTGELFF	TGCGCCAGCAGCTTGGCCCTCCGACAGAGCAACACCGGGGAGCTGTTTTTT
TRBV10-3	NA	TRBJ1-2	NA	CAIRPEPPVLYGYTF	TGTGCCATCAGGCCGGAACCGCCTGTTCTATATGGCTACACCTTC
TRBV7-2	NA	TRBJ2-3	NA	CASSLGARGTQYF	TGTGCCAGCAGCTTGGGGGCCCGGGGTACGCAGTATTTT
TRBV6-6	NA	TRBJ2-3	NA	CASSYSIENPSTDTQYF	TGTGCCAGCAGTTACTCTATCGAGAACCCTAGCACAGATACGCAGTATTTT
TRBV20-1	NA	TRBJ2-2	few	CSARYSPDGELFF	TGCAGTGCTAGGTATTCCCCCGACGGGGAGCTGTTTTTT
TRBV25-1	NA	TRBJ2-3	once	CASSDVFPRPQYF	TGTGCCAGCAGTGACGTCTTTCCACGTCCGCAGTATTTT
TRBV27	NA	TRBJ1-2	NA	CASSPSSRGYGYTF	TGTGCCAGCAGTCCCTCCTCCAGGGGCTATGGCTACACCTTC
TRBV2	NA	TRBJ2-1	NA	CASSEQVIGEQFF	TGTGCCAGCAGTGAACAGGTTATAGGTGAGCAGTTCTTC
TRBV6-5	TRBD2	TRBJ2-5	NA	CASSGLAGTGETQYF	TGTGCCAGCAGCGGGTTAGCGGGAACGGGAGAGACCCAGTACTTC
TRBV5-1	TRBD2	TRBJ2-2	once	CASSLSGGDTGELFF	TGCGCCAGCAGCTTGAGCGGGGGAGACACCGGGGAGCTGTTTTTT
TRBV5-1	TRBD1	TRBJ2-3	NA	CASSSGQGAMGTDTQYF	TGCGCCAGCAGCTCGGGACAGGGGGCTATGGGCACAGATACGCAGTATTTT
TRBV12-3/TRBV12-4	TRBD2	TRBJ2-5	many	CASSFSTSGVETQYF	TGTGCCAGCAGTTTCTCTACTAGCGGAGTCGAGACCCAGTACTTC
TRBV20-1	NA	TRBJ2-2	once	CSASETENTGELFF	TGCAGTGCTAGTGAGACAGAGAACACCGGGGAGCTGTTTTTT
TRBV7-9	TRBD1	TRBJ2-7	once	CASKGNGTGYFPLYEQYF	TGTGCCAGCAAAGGGAATGGGACAGGTTATTTCCCCCTCTACGAGCAGTACTTC
TRBV5-1	TRBD2	TRBJ2-5	NA	CASSTGLAGTQETQYF	TGCGCCAGCAGCACCGGACTAGCGGGAACCCAAGAGACCCAGTACTTC
TRBV19	TRBD1	TRBJ2-4	NA	CASSITGTGDGIQYF	TGTGCCAGTAGTATAACCGGGACAGGGGATGGGATTCAGTACTTC
TRBV20-1	TRBD1	TRBJ2-1	NA	CSAPGTGGREQFF	TGCAGTGCCCCCGGGACAGGGGGCCGCGAGCAGTTCTTC
TRBV12-3/TRBV12-4	TRBD1	TRBJ2-1	NA	CASRPTGGSNEQFF	TGTGCCAGCAGGCCGACAGGGGGTAGCAATGAGCAGTTCTTC
TRBV15	NA	TRBJ1-4	NA	CATSGYRAEKLFF	TGTGCCACCAGCGGATATAGGGCTGAAAAACTGTTTTTT
TRBV7-9	NA	TRBJ2-6	NA	CASSLSQGASGANVLTF	TGTGCCAGCAGCTTATCACAGGGAGCCTCTGGGGCCAACGTCCTGACTTTC
TRBV12-3/TRBV12-4	NA	TRBJ1-1	NA	CTSSELGNTEAFF	TGTACCAGCTCCGAGCTGGGGAACACTGAAGCTTTCTTT
TRBV9	TRBD1	TRBJ2-5	NA	CASSAGQVQETQYF	TGTGCCAGCAGCGCCGGACAGGTCCAAGAGACCCAGTACTTC
TRBV20-1	NA	TRBJ2-3	NA	CSAKHPATTDTQYF	TGCAGTGCGAAACACCCGGCAACCACAGATACGCAGTATTTT
TRBV5-1	TRBD1	TRBJ2-4	once	CASSLPTGGPQYF	TGCGCCAGCAGCTTGCCGACAGGGGGCCCTCAGTACTTC
TRBV5-1	NA	TRBJ2-7	NA	CASSLGRQSSYEQYF	TGCGCCAGCAGCTTGGGCAGGCAGAGCTCCTACGAGCAGTACTTC
TRBV3-1	TRBD1	TRBJ1-2	NA	CASSQRSGTGNGYTF	TGTGCCAGCAGCCAACGGTCCGGGACAGGGAACGGCTACACCTTC
TRBV7-9	NA	TRBJ2-7	NA	CASSAVLAGEDEQYF	TGTGCCAGCAGCGCGGTACTAGCCGGGGAGGATGAGCAGTACTTC
TRBV6-4	NA	TRBJ2-3	NA	CARDSRGKDTQYF	TGTGCCAGAGACTCCCGGGGGAAGGATACGCAGTATTTT
TRBV7-9	NA	TRBJ2-1	NA	CASSSIRDLLHYDNEQFF	TGTGCCAGCAGCTCGATCCGGGACTTACTCCATTACGACAATGAGCAGTTCTTC
TRBV19	NA	TRBJ1-4	NA	CASSSPGRNEKLFF	TGTGCCAGTAGTAGTCCGGGACGTAATGAAAAACTGTTTTTT
TRBV20-1	TRBD1	TRBJ2-7	NA	CSAPRLRQGNEQYF	TGCAGCGCGCCCCGCCTAAGACAGGGGAACGAGCAGTACTTC
TRBV12-5	NA	TRBJ2-3	few	CASGDGRTNTDTQYF	TGTGCTAGTGGTGATGGACGGACCAACACAGATACGCAGTATTTT
TRBV10-3	TRBD1	TRBJ2-1	NA	CAISESMILGQGPEQFF	TGTGCCATCAGTGAGTCGATGATCTTGGGACAGGGGCCTGAGCAGTTCTTC
TRBV5-5	NA	TRBJ2-1	NA	CASSFAGSSYNEQFF	TGTGCCAGCAGTTTTGCGGGGAGCTCCTACAATGAGCAGTTCTTC
TRBV5-1	NA	TRBJ1-1	NA	CASRGGWGTEAFF	TGCGCCAGCAGGGGGGGATGGGGCACTGAAGCTTTCTTT
TRBV20-1	NA	TRBJ1-6	few	CSARDQVLTSPLHF	TGCAGTGCTAGAGATCAGGTGTTGACCTCACCCCTCCACTTT
TRBV6-5	TRBD1	TRBJ2-7	NA	CANSYRGNEQYF	TGTGCCAACAGTTACAGGGGAAACGAGCAGTACTTC
TRBV7-9	TRBD1	TRBJ1-2	NA	CASSLGQGDTF	TGTGCCAGCAGCCTGGGACAGGGTGACACCTTC
TRBV5-5	TRBD2	TRBJ2-1	NA	CASSYLAGIYNEQFF	TGTGCCAGCAGTTATCTAGCGGGAATTTACAATGAGCAGTTCTTC
TRBV6-1	TRBD2	TRBJ2-3	NA	CASRDLAGGPDTQYF	TGTGCCAGCAGGGACCTAGCGGGAGGGCCAGATACGCAGTATTTT
TRBV20-1	TRBD2	TRBJ2-1	once	CSARAGTSDYNEQFF	TGCAGTGCTAGAGCTGGGACTAGCGATTACAATGAGCAGTTCTTC
TRBV20-1	TRBD2	TRBJ2-5	NA	CSAPPGREQETQYF	TGCAGTGCTCCGCCCGGGCGGGAGCAAGAGACCCAGTACTTC
TRBV7-3	NA	TRBJ1-6	NA	CASSLLWDSPLHF	TGTGCCAGCAGCTTACTCTGGGATTCACCCCTCCACTTT
TRBV5-1	TRBD1	TRBJ2-1	NA	CASSLLPGQGPNEQFF	TGCGCCAGCAGCTTGCTCCCGGGACAGGGGCCTAATGAGCAGTTCTTC
TRBV29-1	NA	TRBJ1-1	few	CSVEGRQLGNTEAFF	TGCAGCGTTGAAGGTCGACAGCTCGGGAACACTGAAGCTTTCTTT
TRBV5-6	NA	TRBJ2-7	NA	CASSLPDPYEQYF	TGTGCCAGCAGCTTGCCGGATCCCTACGAGCAGTACTTC
TRBV12-3/TRBV12-4	NA	TRBJ1-3	NA	CASSQSSGNTIYF	TGTGCCAGCAGCCAGAGCTCTGGAAACACCATATATTTT
TRBV7-3	TRBD2	TRBJ2-3	NA	CASSPLSGNTDTQYF	TGTGCCAGCAGCCCCCTAAGCGGGAACACAGATACGCAGTATTTT
TRBV12-3/TRBV12-4	NA	TRBJ2-7	NA	CASSPRGVDEQYF	TGTGCCAGCAGTCCTCGCGGGGTGGACGAGCAGTACTTC
TRBV11-2	NA	TRBJ2-7	few	CASSRRRPTSSYEQYF	TGTGCCAGCAGCCGGAGGAGGCCTACGAGCTCCTACGAGCAGTACTTC